This T cell receptor (beta chain) was sequenced during a study of blood T cell repertoires in COVID-19. Study background: Nucleic acid was either cDNA or gDNA, and it came from T cells, B-cell-depleted T cells, or PBMCs.

Per the authors' pipeline: Reference gene primer amplification gave estimated nucleated cell counts. Using immunoSEQ multiplex PCR, the repertoire was profiled, and TCRdb retains in-frame clones only, with some absent. Clone size and V and J calls were adopted from that table, with D and trimming inferred from the DNA. Among some 340,000 clones listed, 90% to 95% were seen once. Trimming removed 3 bases at V and 14 bases at J, with 17 bases between. This CDR3 comprises 13 residues. The study recruited people aged 18 to 89 years across roughly 23 US areas. All exposed participants met a person with COVID-19 within 2 weeks before entering the study.

Sequenced sample: PBMCs or T cells enriched from blood (not recorded which). The chain joins TRBV12-3 or TRBV12-4 to TRBJ2-1; weak D call: TRBD2 (5 bases). This TCR came from a woman aged 30 to 39 who had been exposed to COVID-19. CDR3: CASSLDLNPEEFF. Written as DNA, the CDR3 is TGTGCCAGCAGTTTGGATCTAAACCCGGAGGAGTTCTTC.